This T cell receptor beta chain derives from a study of identical twins. V was cut by 7 bases and J by 5 bases, with 18 bases left in between. CDR3 length: 14 residues. Looked up from germline, CDR1 is SQVTM and CDR2 is ANQGSEA. A universal primer binding site was introduced by template switching. The final cDNA contained unique molecular identifiers. From the 5' RACE reads, TCRdb called clonotypes with MiXCR, one entry per CDR3 protein. The sample has about 240,000 distinct CDR3 sequences; approximately 6.8% are singletons. The sample holds many counts of this clonotype. The same specimen was also included in a second study, on yellow fever vaccine responses in identical twins.

This chain uses TRBV29-1 with TRBJ2-1, with D perhaps assigned TRBD1 or TRBD2 (5 bases each). Sequencing was carried out using CD8+ T cells sorted from blood. The sequence was obtained from a woman under 30 in good health. The CDR3: CSATTGTRDNEQFF. The CDR3 nucleotides are TGCAGCGCGACTACCGGGACCAGGGACAATGAGCAGTTCTTC.